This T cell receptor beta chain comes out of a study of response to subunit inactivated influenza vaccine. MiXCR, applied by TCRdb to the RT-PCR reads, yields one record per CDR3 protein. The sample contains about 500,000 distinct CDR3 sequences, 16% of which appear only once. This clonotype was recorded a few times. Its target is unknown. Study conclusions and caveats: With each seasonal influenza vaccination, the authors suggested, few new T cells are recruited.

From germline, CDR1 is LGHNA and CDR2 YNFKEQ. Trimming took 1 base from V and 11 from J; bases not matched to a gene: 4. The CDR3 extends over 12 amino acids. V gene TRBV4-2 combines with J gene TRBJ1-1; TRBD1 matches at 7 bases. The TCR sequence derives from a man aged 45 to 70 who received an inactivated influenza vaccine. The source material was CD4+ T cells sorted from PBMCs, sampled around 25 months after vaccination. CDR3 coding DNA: TGTGCCAGCAGCCAAGTACAGGGGACCGCTTTCTTT. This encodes CASSQVQGTAFF.